This is a list of T cell receptor beta chains from one sample in a study of radiation and T cells in renal cell carcinoma. TCRdb's table, derived via immunoSEQ multiplex PCR, lists solely in-frame clones and lacks some. Counted here are 150,000 or so clones, about 88% occurring once; the ten biggest clones make up about 4.3%. The sample consisted of blood, taken from a patient whose treatment included radiotherapy and nephrectomy. The receptors shown here come from a woman aged 70-85 years with renal cell carcinoma. The CDR3 runs from the conserved cysteine through the conserved F or W. The order of the fields is V gene, J gene, clone size, CDR3 protein. Size is omitted from some rows. Given values are once, few, many or a class for expanded clones.

TRBV7-6,TRBJ1-2,-,CASSIRGGLNYGYTF
TRBV6-1,TRBJ1-1,-,CASSVEGVPNTEAFF
TRBV5-1,TRBJ2-1,-,CASSSASSYNEQFF
TRBV4-3,TRBJ1-2,-,CASSQDTEGIGYGYTF
TRBV5-1,TRBJ2-5,once,CASSLRGRRSQETQYF
TRBV5-6,TRBJ1-6,-,CASSFGASDNSPLHF
TRBV7-3,TRBJ2-1,-,CASSPPSGGEQFF
TRBV7-2,TRBJ2-7,-,CASSLGWSYEQYF
TRBV19,TRBJ2-7,-,CASSLKGQSYEQYF
TRBV29-1,TRBJ2-7,-,CSGGQSYEQYF
TRBV4-1,TRBJ2-6,-,CASSPLAGVRSGANVLTF
TRBV19,TRBJ2-7,-,CASRDRPWSFEQYF
TRBV18,TRBJ2-1,few,CASSRQAPSYNEQFF
TRBV9,TRBJ2-7,-,CASSVGGPPYEQYF
TRBV19,TRBJ2-4,-,CASSISDRGGRAKNIQYF
TRBV5-1,TRBJ1-1,-,CASSLRGPRMGNTEAFF
TRBV5-1,TRBJ2-7,-,CASSPVRGGIGYEQYF
TRBV5-1,TRBJ2-5,-,CASSLTGEETQYF
TRBV5-1,TRBJ1-2,-,CASSLSQGSYGYTF
TRBV7-2,TRBJ1-3,-,CASSFTGNTIYF
TRBV19,TRBJ2-7,-,CASSIVLADSYEQYF
TRBV14,TRBJ2-5,-,CASSTRDRGRRGETQYF
TRBV5-1,TRBJ1-4,-,CASSWTAGGREKLFF
TRBV7-7,TRBJ2-1,-,CASSPRGAQNNEQFF
TRBV5-1,TRBJ2-1,-,CASSLKGSGVNEQFF
TRBV5-4,TRBJ2-7,-,CASSRPGGQGAYEQYF
TRBV9,TRBJ1-6,-,CASSEGPHNSPLHF
TRBV4-2,TRBJ2-7,-,CASSPSITPGQGTYEQYF
TRBV19,TRBJ1-4,-,CASSSPFGVDEKLFF
TRBV11-3,TRBJ1-2,-,CASSRTGGSLIGGYTF
TRBV7-9,TRBJ2-1,-,CASSLGSTDEQFF
TRBV18,TRBJ1-4,-,CASSMGQAATNEKLFF
TRBV12-5,TRBJ2-3,-,CASGLVGLAGGSTDTQYF
TRBV4-3,TRBJ1-6,-,CASRQGSVVDSPLHF
TRBV7-9,TRBJ2-5,-,CASSSYSGQGNMETQYF
TRBV5-1,TRBJ2-7,once,CASSLGDLRQFYEQYF
TRBV19,TRBJ2-2,-,CASSINRPPNTGELFF
TRBV11-2,TRBJ1-1,-,CASSFYPSGGSMAFF
TRBV5-1,TRBJ2-3,-,CASMTSGGADTQYF
TRBV4-2,TRBJ2-7,-,CASSQEEQGSYEQYF
TRBV28,TRBJ1-6,-,CASRGSFYNSPLHF
TRBV5-8,TRBJ2-3,-,CASSLERGGDTQYF
TRBV7-9,TRBJ2-1,-,CASSLAWGGEQFF
TRBV6-6,TRBJ2-3,-,CASTNRGLNTDTQYF
TRBV4-3,TRBJ1-4,-,CASSHNGQGSNEKLFF
TRBV19,TRBJ1-4,-,CATARRGVEEKLFF
TRBV30,TRBJ1-6,-,CAWISQWSGVGNSPLHF
TRBV30,TRBJ1-5,-,CACSGQGLNQPQHF
TRBV5-1,TRBJ2-5,-,CASSFDGGYQETQYF
TRBV9,TRBJ1-5,-,CASSATLNQPQHF
TRBV14,TRBJ1-2,once,CASGQDGGNRPYGYTF
TRBV7-8,TRBJ1-5,-,CASSPRRQGPSQPQHF
TRBV19,TRBJ1-2,once,CASSIKPRANYGYTF
TRBV2,TRBJ1-1,-,CASSRLRTEAFF
TRBV5-1,TRBJ2-5,-,CASSSTIPAAVYQETQYF
TRBV6-6,TRBJ2-3,-,CASGVPSGDTQYF
TRBV30,TRBJ1-1,-,CAWSTGQGATEAFF